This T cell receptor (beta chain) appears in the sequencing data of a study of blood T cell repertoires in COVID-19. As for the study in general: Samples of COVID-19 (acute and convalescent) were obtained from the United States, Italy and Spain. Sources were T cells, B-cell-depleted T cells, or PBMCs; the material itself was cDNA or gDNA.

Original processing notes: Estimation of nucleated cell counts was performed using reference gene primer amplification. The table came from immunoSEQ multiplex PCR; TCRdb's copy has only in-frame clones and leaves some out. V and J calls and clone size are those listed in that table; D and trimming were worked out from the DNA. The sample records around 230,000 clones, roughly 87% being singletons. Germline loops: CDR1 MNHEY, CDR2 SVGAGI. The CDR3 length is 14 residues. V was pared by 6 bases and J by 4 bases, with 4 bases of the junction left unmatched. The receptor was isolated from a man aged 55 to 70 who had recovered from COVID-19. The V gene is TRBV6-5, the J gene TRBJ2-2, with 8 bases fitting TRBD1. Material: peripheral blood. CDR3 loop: CASRGQGATGELFF. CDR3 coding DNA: TGTGCCAGCAGAGGGCAGGGGGCCACCGGGGAGCTGTTTTTT.